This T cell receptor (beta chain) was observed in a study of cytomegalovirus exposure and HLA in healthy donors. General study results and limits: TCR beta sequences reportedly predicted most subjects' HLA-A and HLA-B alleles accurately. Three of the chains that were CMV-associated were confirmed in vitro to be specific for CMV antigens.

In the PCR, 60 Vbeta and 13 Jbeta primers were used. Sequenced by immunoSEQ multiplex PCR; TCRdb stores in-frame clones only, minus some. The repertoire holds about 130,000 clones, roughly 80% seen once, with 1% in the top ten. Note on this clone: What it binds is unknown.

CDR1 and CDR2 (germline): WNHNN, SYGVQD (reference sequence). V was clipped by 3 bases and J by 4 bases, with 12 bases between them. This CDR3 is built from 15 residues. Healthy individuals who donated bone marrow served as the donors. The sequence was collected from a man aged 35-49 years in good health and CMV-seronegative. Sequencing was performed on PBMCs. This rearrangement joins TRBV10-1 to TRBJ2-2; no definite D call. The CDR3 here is CASSEYSRSTGELFF. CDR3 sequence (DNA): TGCGCCAGCAGTGAATATAGCCGAAGCACCGGGGAGCTGTTTTTT.